Shown below are 10 T cell receptor beta chains from a single sample sequenced in a study of T cell changes during pregnancy in multiple sclerosis. TCRdb's copy holds only in-frame clones and misses some; the assay was immunoSEQ multiplex PCR. The table includes some 81,000 clones, about 91% detected once. The specimen comprised peripheral blood, sampled before pregnancy. The receptor source for this set is a female donor with multiple sclerosis, enrolled in a pregnancy study.

This chain connects TRBV29-1 to TRBJ1-4; D gene ambiguous. V was clipped by 4 bases and J by 5 bases, with 14 bases between them. The CDR3 is 14 residues long. Germline-derived CDR1 and CDR2 are SQVTM and ANQGSEA. CDR3 protein: CSVGGGNGNEKLFF. The CDR3 DNA reads as TGCAGCGTTGGAGGCGGGAACGGGAATGAAAAACTGTTTTTT. The full variable domain, with the rest looked up from reference TRBV29-1 and TRBJ1-4, is SAVISQKPSRDICQRGTSLTIQCQVDSQVTMMFWYRQQPGQSLTLIATANQGSEATYESGFVIDKFPISRPNLTFSTLTVSNMSPEDSSIYLCSVGGGNGNEKLFFGSGTQLSVL.

The genes are TRBV29-1 and TRBJ2-1; D uncertain. Trimming stripped 4 bases from V and 4 bases from J, with 14 bases between. The CDR3 runs 14 residues. CDR1 and CDR2 (germline): SQVTM, ANQGSEA. The CDR3 DNA follows: TGCAGCGTTGTTTACAGCCAAAGATACAATGAGCAGTTCTTC. This gives the protein CSVVYSQRYNEQFF.

The chain joins TRBV7-9 to TRBJ1-1, with no clear D. Germline-derived CDR1 and CDR2 are SEHNR and FQNEAQ (reference sequence). The CDR3 is made up of 12 amino acids. V lost 7 bases and J 5 bases, leaving 11 bases between the germline ends. In nucleotides, the CDR3 is TGTGCCAGCACCCAAGGAGGGACTGAAGCTTTCTTT. Its translation: CASTQGGTEAFF.

A remark on this clone: One junction end disagrees with the germline gene, perhaps due to a read error. The gene calls are TRBV30 and TRBJ1-3; TRBD1 aligns across 7 bases. Germline values: CDR1 GTSNPN, CDR2 SVGIG (reference sequence). The CDR3 is made up of 12 amino acids. The CDR3 loop reads CAWSVLPRGKNF. The CDR3 DNA reads TGTGCCTGGAGTGTACTTCCCAGGGGGAAGAATTTT.

On this clone: Additional DNA sequences in this sample encode the identical CDR3. The chain employs TRBV7-9 and TRBJ1-5, with 9 bases lining up with TRBD1. Germline V gene sequence: CDR1 SEHNR, CDR2 FQNEAQ (reference sequence). The V and J ends lost 3 bases and 2 bases, in that order; junction bases with no gene match: 2. The CDR3 is 15 amino acids. Written as DNA, the CDR3 is TGTGCCAGCAGCTTGGGGGACAGGGGCAATCAGCCCCAGCATTTT. Encoded protein: CASSLGDRGNQPQHF.

The rearrangement uses TRBV6-6 and TRBJ2-7; TRBD1 agrees at 7 bases. This CDR3 contains 15 residues. The V gene end was trimmed by 6 bases and the J gene end by 5 bases; junction bases not matched to a gene: 13. The germline V gene has CDR1 MNHNY and CDR2 SVGAGI (reference sequence). The CDR3 DNA sequence: TGTGCCAGCAGACCCACCTACAGGGGAAGGGACGAGCAGTACTTC. Protein: CASRPTYRGRDEQYF.

This clone has a single count. The chain couples TRBV19 to TRBJ1-5; possible D gene TRBD1, 6 bases. V lost 1 base to trimming and J lost 3 bases, with 10 bases between them. The CDR3 sequence is 15 residues long. Germline CDR1 reads LNHDA; CDR2 reads SQIVND (reference sequence). CDR3 in DNA: TGTGCCAGTAGTATAGTCCCAGGGGTCAATCAGCCCCAGCATTTT. This translates into CASSIVPGVNQPQHF.

The chain links TRBV2 to TRBJ1-2; D is unclear. V shed 10 bases and J shed 4 bases, with 16 bases lying between them. Germline V gives CDR1 SNHLY, CDR2 FYNNEI. The CDR3 extends over 13 amino acids. CDR3 protein: CATEITRVYGYTF. The DNA for the CDR3 is TGTGCCACCGAGATTACGCGGGTCTATGGCTACACCTTC.

The chain links TRBV19 to TRBJ1-5, with a possible D match to TRBD1 (5 bases). Germline lookup yields CDR1 LNHDA and CDR2 SQIVND (reference sequence). V lost 7 bases and J 3 bases, leaving 10 bases between the germline ends. The CDR3 length is 13 residues. The CDR3 loop is CASTGRDNQPQHF. The DNA for the CDR3 is TGTGCCAGTACGGGCAGGGACAATCAGCCCCAGCATTTT.

The chain joins TRBV7-2 to TRBJ2-2, with 7 bases matching TRBD2. Germline CDR1 SGHTA, CDR2 FQGNSA. This CDR3 has 14 amino acids. Losses at the gene ends were 5 bases for V and 4 bases for J; bases not matched to a gene: 4. The CDR3 protein is CASSLGGSTGELFF. As DNA, the CDR3 is TGTGCCAGCAGCCTCGGGGGGAGCACCGGGGAGCTGTTTTTT.